This TCR beta chain comes out of a study of prognosis after radiotherapy for stage I lung cancer. The authors amplified TCR beta CDR3 from genomic DNA using two-round multiplex PCR. Primers specific to each TRBV and TRBJ gene drove first-round PCR. One entry per CDR3 protein, called by TCRdb with MiXCR from the multiplex PCR reads. The sample has tens of thousands of distinct CDR3 sequences; around 45% are singletons. This clonotype showed up many times. V gave up 5 bases and J gave up 3 bases, with 11 bases separating them. The germline V gene encodes CDR1 SQVTM and CDR2 ANQGSEA. There are 13 residues in the CDR3.

The source material was PBMCs, sampled before or after stereotactic body radiation therapy (not recorded which). The source is a donor older than 45 with non-small cell lung cancer. The chain joins TRBV29-1 to TRBJ1-3, with D tentatively TRBD1 (5 bases). In DNA, the CDR3 is TGCAGCGTTTCCAGGGTTGGTGGAAACACCATATATTTT. This codes for CSVSRVGGNTIYF.